This T cell receptor beta chain was found in a study of early T cells in non-severe SARS-CoV-2 infection (dated by TCRdb to 2020 to 2023). Study-wide context: Because TCR sequencing relied on bulk RNA taken from unsorted whole blood, pairing of alpha and beta chains was not possible. General conclusions and limits of the study: Matching against VDJdb was skewed toward anti-spike CD8 responses, likely underestimated virus-specific expansions, and missed private and CD4 specificities.

V has 5 bases trimmed and J has 6 bases trimmed; junction bases matching no gene number 11. Measured from the cysteine to the phenylalanine, the CDR3 is 16 residues long. The CDR3 DNA has 48 bases and is translated from base 1. Reading the germline V gene (reference sequence) gives CDR1 SEHNR and CDR2 FQNEAQ. The method was 5' RACE. Sequencing took place on a NextSeq 500. The TCR library protocol attached unique molecular identifiers to individual cDNA molecules to correct for sequencing error and PCR bias. Both TCR alpha and beta chains were sequenced, and tight co-correlation was observed between alpha and beta sequence abundances in each sample. The authors' analysis ran thus. Decombinator V4 was used to perform V gene, J gene and CDR3 annotation of TCR sequences. TCRs were defined as expanded if a significant change between any two time points was detected under a Poisson model with p below 0.0001. Abundances of TCRs were expressed as counts per million after normalisation to the total number of TCRs sequenced in each sample. TRAV1-2 paired with TRAJ12, TRAJ20 or TRAJ33 defined MAIT TCRs, while TRAV10 paired with TRAJ18 defined iNKT TCRs. VDJdb, accessed 1 November 2021, was searched for CMV, EBV and SARS-CoV-2 annotated TCRs, with TCRs annotated for multiple antigens excluded. Through fastp at Q25 and MiXCR, TCRdb rebuilt clones from the public reads, retaining in-frame beta chains. Records with the same CDR3 protein are collapsed into one entry carrying the most frequent genes and DNA. The V and J calls come from TCRdb's annotation, not from the publication. The sample table contains tens of thousands of distinct CDR3 sequences; only one count was recorded for 9.5% to 15% of them. The ten largest clones take up under 4.5% of the sample.

A case-control design nested within a healthcare worker cohort in London, UK, was used, with weekly nasopharyngeal swab PCR tests and blood sampling performed. Healthcare workers were enrolled in the week of the UK lockdown, from 23 to 31 March 2020, and were followed every week for up to roughly 16 weeks. This clonotype was seen ten or more times. The specificity of this receptor is unknown. Base-call qualities are not available, and no considerably larger clone is one nucleotide away. This sample comprised whole blood, obtained at baseline. This sequence originates from an adult who was a healthcare worker with PCR-confirmed SARS-CoV-2 infection or an uninfected control (not recorded which). The sequence links TRBV7-9 to TRBJ1-3, with TRBD1 identical over 9 junction bases. The CDR3 sequence is CASSRATGGFENTIYF. The nucleotide sequence reads as follows: TGTGCCAGCAGCAGGGCTACAGGGGGCTTTGAAAACACCATATATTTT.